These 30 T cell receptor beta chains originate from one sample sequenced in a study of human T cells and chemical hapten exposure. TCRdb independently ran MiXCR on the RACE reads; one entry per CDR3 protein. Of a few hundred thousand distinct CDR3 sequences listed, about 6.9% were seen once; the top ten hold 4.5% to 6%. The time point here: patch test 2, 6 weeks after DPC sensitization. The treatment is: therapeutic diphenylcyclopropenone sensitization with weekly scalp DPC. Here the sequenced sample was whole blood, taken in connection with sensitization to the hapten diphenylcyclopropenone (DPC). The receptors originated from a young woman with alopecia areata. Some clones in this sample may be carry-over from other donors' samples.

The gene calls are TRBV6-5 and TRBJ2-7; 7 bases agree with TRBD1. CDR1 MNHEY and CDR2 SVGAGI come from the germline V gene. The ends lost 6 bases at V and 4 bases at J; junction bases unmatched: 6. The CDR3 runs 13 residues. The CDR3 DNA reads TGTGCCAGCAGAAAGCCAGGGGGTTACGAGCAGTACTTC. Residues: CASRKPGGYEQYF.

This clonotype was found many times. This chain links TRBV12-3 or TRBV12-4 with TRBJ1-6; TRBD1 aligns across 9 bases. The CDR3 covers 15 residues. With V trimmed by 2 bases and J by 9 bases, 5 bases remained unmatched. The CDR3 is CASSLLGQGASPLHF. For the CDR3, the DNA is TGTGCCAGCAGTTTACTGGGACAGGGTGCTTCACCCCTCCACTTT.

This clonotype was seen at least ten times. This chain joins TRBV7-8 and TRBJ1-6; 7 bases agree with TRBD1. Germline trimming cut 5 bases from V and 7 bases from J; bases unmatched to any gene: 11. This CDR3 is built from 16 residues. Germline V gene data show CDR1 as SGHVS and CDR2 as FQNEAQ. The CDR3 region is CASSRDREVVNSPLHF. As DNA, the CDR3 is TGTGCCAGCAGCCGAGACAGGGAGGTTGTCAATTCACCCCTCCACTTT.

This clonotype was counted between two and nine times. The V gene is TRBV5-6, the J gene TRBJ2-3; a weak D match, TRBD2 (7 bases). V lost 3 bases to trimming and J lost 0 bases, with 20 bases between them. Germline V CDR1 and CDR2: SGHDT, YYEEEE. The CDR3 runs to 18 residues. The CDR3 is CASSSGRAGALSTDTQYF. The DNA for the CDR3 is TGTGCCAGCAGCTCCGGACGGGCGGGGGCCCTAAGCACAGATACGCAGTATTTT.

This clonotype was seen ten or more times. The genes are TRBV12-3 or TRBV12-4 and TRBJ1-4; 11 bases match TRBD1. V dropped 7 bases and J dropped 3; count of bases not matched to a gene: 10. The CDR3 is 17 amino acids. CDR3 region: CASTSRTGGIANEKLFF. The DNA of the CDR3 is TGTGCCAGCACTTCTAGGACAGGGGGCATAGCTAATGAAAAACTGTTTTTT.

This clonotype came up many times. This chain links TRBV18 with TRBJ1-6, with a tentative D call TRBD1 (5 bases). The germline V gene has CDR1 KGHSH and CDR2 LQKENI. Trimming pared 1 base from V and 5 bases from J, leaving 18 bases between. The CDR3 runs to 18 residues. The CDR3 protein is CASSPRGSGRSDNSPLHF. The CDR3, as DNA: TGTGCCAGCTCACCACGAGGGTCGGGGCGTAGCGATAATTCACCCCTCCACTTT.

This clonotype has at least ten counts. This sequence joins TRBV10-3 and TRBJ2-3, with no clear D. The CDR3 is 11 residues long. Trimming took 9 bases from V and 3 from J, leaving 7 bases between them. Germline values: CDR1 ENHRY, CDR2 SYGVKD. This CDR3 is CAIAGTDTQYF. Here the CDR3 DNA reads TGTGCCATTGCAGGTACAGATACGCAGTATTTT.

The genes are TRBV10-3 and TRBJ2-3; possible D gene TRBD1, 5 bases. The CDR3 is 15 residues long. V was clipped by 1 base and J by 2 bases, with 10 bases between them. From germline, CDR1 is ENHRY and CDR2 SYGVKD. The CDR3 here is CAISEFQGNTDTQYF. The CDR3 region has the DNA TGTGCCATCAGTGAGTTCCAGGGAAACACAGATACGCAGTATTTT.

V and J are TRBV5-6 and TRBJ2-7; 8 bases map to TRBD1. Looked up from germline, CDR1 is SGHDT and CDR2 is YYEEEE. V lost 5 bases and J lost 0; bases outside the gene matches: 4. CDR3 length: 14 residues. The CDR3 sequence: CASRTQGASYEQYF. DNA of the CDR3: TGTGCCAGCAGGACCCAGGGGGCCTCCTACGAGCAGTACTTC.

The genes are TRBV5-1 and TRBJ1-1; perhaps TRBD1 as D (6 bases). Germline assignment: CDR1 SGHRS and CDR2 YFSETQ. Trimming removed 6 bases at V and 3 bases at J, with 15 bases between. This CDR3 has 14 residues. Here the CDR3 DNA reads TGCGCCAGCACCCCCGGGACAAGGGACACTGAAGCTTTCTTT. It encodes CASTPGTRDTEAFF. The full variable domain, completed using reference TRBV5-1 and TRBJ1-1, is KAGVTQTPRYLIKTRGQQVTLSCSPISGHRSVSWYQQTPGQGLQFLFEYFSETQRNKGNFPGRFSGRQFSNSRSEMNVSTLELGDSALYLCASTPGTRDTEAFFGQGTRLTVV.

The rearrangement links TRBV18 to TRBJ2-4; tentative D call: TRBD1 (6 bases). With 1 base removed from V and 0 bases from J, the gap between germline ends came to 10 bases. CDR3 length equals 16 residues. CDR1 and CDR2 from the germline V gene are KGHSH and LQKENI. CDR3 sequence (DNA): TGTGCCAGCTCACCACGAGAGGGGGTAGCCAAAAACATTCAGTACTTC. Translating it yields CASSPREGVAKNIQYF.

This clonotype has more than one count but fewer than ten. The rearrangement links TRBV6-5 to TRBJ1-2, with D possibly matching TRBD1 (5 bases). The ends were cut back, 0 bases at V and 4 bases at J, with 9 bases in the middle. The CDR3 sequence is 14 residues long. Per the germline V gene, CDR1 is MNHEY and CDR2 is SVGAGI. The CDR3 is CASSYSPGTYGYTF. CDR3 sequence (DNA): TGTGCCAGCAGTTACTCGCCCGGGACCTATGGCTACACCTTC.

This clonotype was observed at least ten times. V is TRBV7-2 and J is TRBJ1-5; D is undetermined. This CDR3 has 16 amino acids. Trimming took off 5 bases at V and 6 bases at J, with 20 bases between the two ends. CDR1 is SGHTA, CDR2 FQGNSA, per germline. As DNA, the CDR3 is TGTGCCAGCAGCCCCCACGGGTCCGATGGTAGTCAGCCCCAGCATTTT. This sequence encodes CASSPHGSDGSQPQHF. The complete variable domain, with remaining parts taken from reference TRBV7-2 and TRBJ1-5, reads GAGVSQSPSNKVTEKGKDVELRCDPISGHTALYWYRQSLGQGLEFLIYFQGNSAPDKSGLPSDRFSAERTGGSVSTLTIQRTQQEDSAVYLCASSPHGSDGSQPQHFGDGTRLSIL.

This clonotype was seen repeatedly, ten times or more. The J gene is TRBJ1-4, the V gene TRBV15; 7 positions agree with TRBD1. V dropped 1 base and J dropped 4; count of bases not matched to a gene: 6. The CDR3 loop spans 16 amino acids. CDR1 and CDR2 (germline): LNHNV, YYDKDF (reference sequence). The CDR3 region is CATSRGDSDLNEKLFF. The CDR3 bases are TGTGCCACCAGCAGAGGGGACAGCGACCTTAATGAAAAACTGTTTTTT.

This clonotype has only a few counts. The chain has TRBV12-3 or TRBV12-4 and TRBJ2-2, with D unclear. CDR3 length: 15 residues. Between the trimmed V and J ends, which lost 5 bases and 4 bases, there was a span of 14 bases. The CDR3 DNA reads TGTGCCAGCAGTCAGACCCTTTTGCCCACCGGGGAGCTGTTTTTT. Protein: CASSQTLLPTGELFF.

This clonotype was recorded many times. The chain is built from TRBV10-3 and TRBJ2-5; the D is unclear. In germline, CDR1 is ENHRY, CDR2 SYGVKD. Trimming left V 4 bases short and J 2 bases short, with 8 bases between. The CDR3 length is 13 residues. CDR3 in amino acids: CAISGGDQETQYF. CDR3 nucleotide sequence: TGTGCCATCAGTGGAGGTGATCAAGAGACCCAGTACTTC.

V and J are TRBV15 and TRBJ1-1, with D perhaps matching TRBD1 (6 bases). The CDR3 is 14 amino acids. V lost 1 base to trimming and J lost 4 bases, with 10 bases between them. Germline V CDR1 and CDR2: LNHNV, YYDKDF (reference sequence). The CDR3 protein is CATSRVQGRTEAFF. The CDR3 coding sequence is TGTGCCACCAGCAGAGTTCAGGGGCGCACTGAAGCTTTCTTT.

This clonotype appeared many times. The chain uses TRBV5-1 and TRBJ1-1; the match to TRBD1 covers 7 bases. The germline CDR1 and CDR2 sequences are SGHRS and YFSETQ. The ends lost 4 bases at V and 1 base at J; junction bases unmatched: 10. The CDR3 length is 16 residues. The CDR3 loop reads CASSPGQTSPNTEAFF. The CDR3 coding sequence is TGCGCCAGCAGCCCGGGACAGACCTCACCGAACACTGAAGCTTTCTTT.

This clonotype was found a few times. CDR3 nucleotide sequence: TGTGCCAGCAGTTTTTCCCCAGCGGGGGGGCGTACTGAGCAGTTCTTC. Translation gives CASSFSPAGGRTEQFF. J is TRBJ2-1 and V is TRBV6-5, with TRBD2 matching 10 bases. V was clipped by 4 bases and J by 9 bases; unmatched bases: 12. Germline CDR1 MNHEY, CDR2 SVGAGI. The CDR3 is made up of 16 amino acids.

This clonotype was seen repeatedly, ten times or more. At one of its ends the junction is not consistent with the germline gene, which may arise from a read error. This chain links TRBV4-3 with TRBJ1-1, with D possibly TRBD1 on 6 matching bases. CDR3 length: 14 residues. In germline, CDR1 is LGHNA, CDR2 YSLEER. CDR3: CASNQRDRLGEAFF. The CDR3 DNA sequence: TGCGCCAGCAACCAACGTGACAGGTTAGGTGAAGCTTTCTTT.

This clonotype was counted at least ten times. The gene calls are TRBV6-5 and TRBJ2-1; 9 bases line up with TRBD2. CDR3 size: 13 residues. J gave up 10 bases and V 10 bases, and 11 bases lay outside the gene matches. Germline-derived CDR1 and CDR2 are MNHEY and SVGAGI. The CDR3 here is CAIQRTAGGEQFF. CDR3 DNA sequence: TGTGCCATCCAGCGGACCGCGGGAGGGGAGCAGTTCTTC.

In its sample, this clonotype was seen a few times. This chain links TRBV5-6 with TRBJ2-6; a possible D gene is TRBD1 (5 bases). From germline, CDR1 is SGHDT and CDR2 YYEEEE. The CDR3 has 16 amino acids. Trimming took 3 bases from V and 1 from J, leaving 11 bases between them. CDR3 sequence (DNA): TGTGCCAGCAGCTCCTTGGGGCCGTCTGGGGCCAACGTCCTGACTTTC. It codes for CASSSLGPSGANVLTF.

The chain links TRBV27 to TRBJ2-7; tentative D call: TRBD1 (7 bases). V was trimmed by 2 bases and J by 3 bases, leaving 8 bases between them. Germline lookup yields CDR1 MNHEY and CDR2 SMNVEV (reference sequence). This CDR3 spans 13 amino acids. The CDR3 DNA sequence: TGTGCCAGCAGTTTACAGGGGGGCTACGAGCAGTACTTC. Encoded protein: CASSLQGGYEQYF.

This clonotype has just a few counts. The chain uses TRBV29-1 and TRBJ2-3; D unresolved. CDR3 size: 11 residues. Germline lookup yields CDR1 SQVTM and CDR2 ANQGSEA. V was trimmed by 4 bases and J by 6 bases, leaving 8 bases between them. The CDR3 protein is CSVGAVDTQYF. The CDR3 nucleotides are TGCAGCGTTGGCGCTGTGGATACGCAGTATTTT.

The sample holds many counts of this clonotype. This chain uses TRBV9 with TRBJ1-1; D is undetermined. This CDR3 region has 13 residues. V was pared by 3 bases and J by 2 bases, with 8 bases between. Germline assignment: CDR1 SGDLS and CDR2 YYNGEE. CDR3 amino acids: CASSGDLNTEAFF. DNA for the CDR3: TGTGCCAGCAGCGGTGATTTAAACACTGAAGCTTTCTTT.

A few counts support this clonotype. V and J are TRBV13 and TRBJ2-1; TRBD2 might be the D (6 bases). Germline V gene lookup returns CDR1 PRHDT and CDR2 FYEKMQ (reference sequence). This CDR3 has 15 amino acids. The V and J ends lost 2 bases and 5 bases respectively, with 13 bases between them. Written as DNA, the CDR3 is TGTGCCAGCAGCTTACTGCCTAGCGTTAACAATGAGCAGTTCTTC. Amino acid sequence: CASSLLPSVNNEQFF. The full variable domain, rest sourced from reference TRBV13 and TRBJ2-1, is AAGVIQSPRHLIKEKRETATLKCYPIPRHDTVYWYQQGPGQDPQFLISFYEKMQSDKGSIPDRFSAQQFSDYHSELNMSSLELGDSALYFCASSLLPSVNNEQFFGPGTRLTVL.

This clonotype was observed at least ten times. The genes are TRBV6-5 and TRBJ1-4; D is undetermined. V dropped 4 bases and J dropped 0 bases, with 9 bases sitting between them. The length of the CDR3 is 15 residues. CDR1 MNHEY and CDR2 SVGAGI come from the germline V gene. The CDR3 region is CASSSGRATNEKLFF. In DNA, the CDR3 is TGTGCCAGCAGTTCGGGTAGAGCAACTAATGAAAAACTGTTTTTT.

There are many counts of this clonotype. The chain couples TRBV6-2 or TRBV6-3 to TRBJ2-1; 12 bases fit TRBD1. The J segment lost 8 bases and the V segment lost 0 bases, leaving 5 bases of the junction unmatched. Looked up from germline, CDR1 is MNHEY and CDR2 is SVGEGT. The CDR3 is made up of 16 amino acids. The CDR3 nucleotides read TGTGCCAGCAGTTACTCCCCGGGACAGGGGGCCGATGAGCAGTTCTTC. Encoded protein: CASSYSPGQGADEQFF.

This clonotype has just a few counts. J is TRBJ2-3 and V is TRBV7-2; D ambiguous. V was pared by 3 bases and J by 3 bases, with 19 bases between. This CDR3 spans 17 amino acids. CDR1 and CDR2 from the germline V gene are SGHTA and FQGNSA. CDR3 loop: CASSLVVGLMRTDTQYF. CDR3 nucleotide sequence: TGTGCCAGCAGCTTGGTCGTGGGATTGATGAGAACAGATACGCAGTATTTT.

This clonotype was detected a few times. V gene TRBV9 combines with J gene TRBJ2-2; D ambiguous. The V end lost 0 bases, the J end lost 9 bases, and 12 bases lay between the germline ends. The CDR3 extends over 14 amino acids. In germline, CDR1 is SGDLS, CDR2 YYNGEE. CDR3 in amino acids: CASSVGGMSRELFF. DNA for the CDR3: TGTGCCAGCAGCGTAGGGGGAATGTCCCGGGAGCTGTTTTTT.